This T cell receptor (beta chain) was recorded in a study of T cell repertoires in cytomegalovirus infection. TCRdb reprocessed the reads with MiXCR, giving one entry per CDR3 protein. The repertoire holds about 770,000 distinct CDR3 sequences, 25% to 35% seen once, with around 13% in the top ten. Worth noting for this clonotype: Its antigen is undetermined. One end of the junction is discordant with germline, which a read error may explain.

This CDR3 is built from 16 residues. Germline V lookup: CDR1 SSHAT, CDR2 FNYEAQ (reference sequence). This TCR came from a human donor in good health (CMV status not recorded). Some clones in this sample may be carry-over from other donors' samples. The specimen was cultured CD8+ T cells from PBMCs, collected from culture after CMV antigen stimulation. The J gene is TRBJ2-2, the V gene TRBV7-7; D is uncertain. CDR3 protein: CASSRYIYKRTGELFF. The DNA for the CDR3 is TGTGCTAGCAGCCGTTACATCTACAAACGGACCGGGGAGCTGTTTTTT.